These 31 T cell receptor beta chains share one sample of origin, sequenced in a study of T cells after posttransplantation cyclophosphamide. Profiled with immunoSEQ multiplex PCR; TCRdb holds only in-frame clones, not every one. The profile covers about 44,000 clones, none occurring a single time. Source material: PBMCs. The source of these receptors is a man in his forties or fifties in good health, CMV-negative, and a related stem cell transplant donor.

The genes are TRBV19 and TRBJ2-5; perhaps TRBD1 as D (5 bases). Germline loops: CDR1 LNHDA, CDR2 SQIVND (reference sequence). The CDR3 loop spans 16 amino acids. Trimming pared 2 bases from V and 3 bases from J, leaving 16 bases between. CDR3 residues: CASSIQAIDSEETQYF. The CDR3 DNA sequence: TGTGCCAGTAGTATACAAGCCATAGACAGCGAAGAGACCCAGTACTTC.

The chain joins TRBV7-2 to TRBJ1-5, with a tentative D call TRBD1 (5 bases). Germline V gene lookup returns CDR1 SGHTA and CDR2 FQGNSA. Trimming cost V 1 base and J 6 bases, with 13 bases left between them. There are 15 residues in the CDR3. CDR3 residues: CASSLEVQGGQPQHF. The CDR3 nucleotides are TGTGCCAGCAGCTTAGAAGTTCAGGGCGGTCAGCCCCAGCATTTT.

In its sample, this clone was seen a few times. The junction differs from germline at one of its ends, possibly a read error. Additional DNA sequences in this sample encode the identical CDR3. This chain uses TRBV6-1 with TRBJ1-1; D is perhaps TRBD1 (5 bases). The germline V gene encodes CDR1 MNHNS and CDR2 SASEGT. The CDR3 spans 13 residues. The chain's CDR3 is CASSGLDNFEAFF. CDR3 in DNA: TGTGCCAGTAGTGGGCTGGACAACTTTGAAGCTTTCTTT.

This clone occurred many times. The rearrangement links TRBV2 to TRBJ2-3; D is ambiguous. CDR3 size: 11 residues. Trimming cost V 7 bases and J 4 bases, with 6 bases left between them. Germline V gene lookup returns CDR1 SNHLY and CDR2 FYNNEI. Here the CDR3 reads CASTVADTQYF. CDR3 sequence (DNA): TGTGCCAGCACCGTTGCAGATACGCAGTATTTT.

This clone was detected many times. The chain uses TRBV5-1 and TRBJ2-7; 8 bases fit TRBD1. CDR3 length: 14 residues. CDR1 and CDR2 (germline): SGHRS, YFSETQ. With 4 bases clipped from V and 6 bases from J, the junction kept 9 bases outside the gene matches. The CDR3 region is CASSKDRAWGEQYF. The CDR3 DNA reads TGCGCCAGCAGCAAGGACAGGGCGTGGGGCGAGCAGTACTTC. Based on the CDR3 plus reference TRBV5-1 and TRBJ2-7, the full variable domain is KAGVTQTPRYLIKTRGQQVTLSCSPISGHRSVSWYQQTPGQGLQFLFEYFSETQRNKGNFPGRFSGRQFSNSRSEMNVSTLELGDSALYLCASSKDRAWGEQYFGPGTRLTVT.

This clone was counted ten times or more. V is TRBV4-1 and J is TRBJ2-7, with 8 bases identical to TRBD1. The CDR3 length is 15 residues. The germline gives CDR1 MGHRA, CDR2 YSYEKL. V shed 3 bases and J 1 base; nucleotides not matched to a gene: 5. CDR3 in DNA: TGCGCCAGCAGCCAGGGACAGGCCATTTCCTACGAGCAGTACTTC. The encoded protein is CASSQGQAISYEQYF.

In its sample, this clone was seen many times. The chain recombines TRBV6-5 with TRBJ1-1; maybe TRBD1 (6 bases). Looked up from germline, CDR1 is MNHEY and CDR2 is SVGAGI. Between the trimmed V and J ends, which lost 8 bases and 4 bases, there was a span of 14 bases. The CDR3 runs to 13 residues. CDR3 coding DNA: TGTGCCAGCCGGATGAGGGGGTCCACTGAAGCTTTCTTT. This gives the protein CASRMRGSTEAFF.

In its sample, this clone was seen many times. J is TRBJ2-7 and V is TRBV7-9, with D possibly being TRBD1 or TRBD2 (5 bases each). The CDR3 has 14 residues. The germline gives CDR1 SEHNR, CDR2 FQNEAQ (reference sequence). V lost 5 bases and J 2 bases, leaving 13 bases between the germline ends. In nucleotides, the CDR3 is TGTGCCAGCAGCCTAGGGACGGGAACCTACGAGCAGTACTTC. As protein: CASSLGTGTYEQYF.

This clone was recorded at least ten times. The chain combines TRBV18 with TRBJ1-3; 10 bases match TRBD1. The CDR3 loop spans 17 amino acids. V lost 5 bases to trimming and J lost 3 bases; unmatched junction nucleotides: 10. The germline V gene has CDR1 KGHSH and CDR2 LQKENI. The CDR3 is CASSTYLGQGIGNTIYF. The CDR3 nucleotides are TGTGCCAGCTCAACTTACTTGGGACAGGGGATTGGAAACACCATATATTTT.

In its sample, this clone was seen many times. The chain uses TRBV2 and TRBJ2-7; 8 bases agree with TRBD1. The CDR3 length is 15 residues. Germline V gene sequence: CDR1 SNHLY, CDR2 FYNNEI. Trimming at V came to 1 base and at J to 2 bases, leaving 4 bases not matched to a gene. The CDR3 nucleotides read TGTGCCAGCAGTGAAGGGACAGGGCTCACCTACGAGCAGTACTTC. Translating gives CASSEGTGLTYEQYF.

This clone was seen a handful of times. J is TRBJ1-6 and V is TRBV30; 9 bases are a match to TRBD1. J was trimmed by 7 bases and V by 2 bases; bases with no gene match: 6. Germline CDR1 GTSNPN, CDR2 SVGIG (reference sequence). This CDR3 is built from 15 residues. CDR3 sequence reads: CAWSPGQGRNSPLHF. The DNA of the CDR3 is TGTGCCTGGAGTCCGGGACAGGGTCGGAATTCACCCCTCCACTTT.

This clone was seen repeatedly, ten times or more. The V and J genes are TRBV5-4 and TRBJ2-2; TRBD1 is a possible D gene (5 bases). CDR3 length equals 14 residues. Germline CDR1 reads SGHNT; CDR2 reads YYREEE (reference sequence). The V end was cut by 2 bases, the J end by 7 bases, with 12 bases between. The CDR3 loop is CASSFSSTVGELFF. The CDR3 DNA sequence: TGTGCCAGCAGCTTTTCCTCGACAGTCGGGGAGCTGTTTTTT.

CDR3 loop: CASIGGQGGGYTF. CDR3 DNA: TGTGCCAGTATTGGGGGACAGGGTGGCGGCTACACCTTC. J is TRBJ1-2 and V is TRBV19, with TRBD1 identical over 9 bases. The ends lost 7 bases at V and 8 bases at J; junction bases unmatched: 8. This CDR3 comprises 13 residues. The germline gives CDR1 LNHDA, CDR2 SQIVND (reference sequence).

This clone was counted many times. The CDR3 loop is CASSLVAYEQYF. The CDR3 DNA reads TGTGCCAGCAGCTTAGTAGCCTACGAGCAGTACTTC. The V call is TRBV7-9, the J call TRBJ2-7; D remains unclear. The germline V gene encodes CDR1 SEHNR and CDR2 FQNEAQ (reference sequence). Between the trimmed V and J ends, which lost 1 base and 2 bases, there was a span of 3 bases. The CDR3 loop spans 12 amino acids. The full variable domain, with the rest looked up from reference TRBV7-9 and TRBJ2-7, is DTGVSQNPRHKITKRGQNVTFRCDPISEHNRLYWYRQTLGQGPEFLTYFQNEAQLEKSRLLSDRFSAERPKGSFSTLEIQRTEQGDSAMYLCASSLVAYEQYFGPGTRLTVT.

This clone has a count of ten or more. This chain links TRBV5-1 with TRBJ2-7, with D perhaps TRBD1 (6 bases). CDR1 is SGHRS and CDR2 is YFSETQ in the germline V gene. Trimming took 3 bases from V and 0 from J, leaving 10 bases between them. This CDR3 is 14 amino acids long. CDR3 amino acids: CASSSSTGSYEQYF. The CDR3 nucleotides read TGCGCCAGCAGCTCCTCGACAGGCTCCTACGAGCAGTACTTC.

This clone was seen ten or more times. V is TRBV6-5 and J is TRBJ2-3, with D perhaps TRBD2 (5 bases). Per germline, CDR1 MNHEY and CDR2 SVGAGI. CDR3 length: 15 residues. V was shortened by 5 bases and J by 4 bases, with 16 bases between the two germline ends. CDR3 bases: TGTGCCAGCAGTCACCTGTTCGGGAACGCAGATACGCAGTATTTT. It encodes CASSHLFGNADTQYF.

This clone was detected a few times. The CDR3 nucleotides are TGTGCCAGCAGCGTAGTTGGAGCCCCAAGCTCCTACAATGAGCAGTTCTTC. As protein: CASSVVGAPSSYNEQFF. This chain connects TRBV9 to TRBJ2-1; D uncertain. Germline V gives CDR1 SGDLS, CDR2 YYNGEE. V was cut by 0 bases and J by 0 bases, with 13 bases left in between. The CDR3 loop spans 17 amino acids. Complete variable domain (other parts from reference TRBV9 and TRBJ2-1): DSGVTQTPKHLITATGQRVTLRCSPRSGDLSVYWYQQSLDQGLQFLIQYYNGEERAKGNILERFSAQQFPDLHSELNLSSLELGDSALYFCASSVVGAPSSYNEQFFGPGTRLTVL.

This clone showed up many times. CDR3 in DNA: TGTGCCAGCAGCGCCGAGGTAGTGAGTCACTCTGGAAACACCATATATTTT. It encodes CASSAEVVSHSGNTIYF. The chain employs TRBV9 and TRBJ1-3; D not certain. V was clipped by 3 bases and J by 0 bases, with 16 bases between them. This CDR3 spans 17 amino acids. The germline V gene encodes CDR1 SGDLS and CDR2 YYNGEE.

This clone showed up many times. This sequence joins TRBV5-1 and TRBJ1-1; a weak D match, TRBD1 (6 bases). Trimming pared 1 base from V and 1 base from J, leaving 11 bases between. The CDR3 consists of 15 residues. The V gene's germline CDR1 is SGHRS and CDR2 YFSETQ. The CDR3 DNA sequence: TGCGCCAGCAGCTTGACAGGGAAGCCGAACACTGAAGCTTTCTTT. This sequence encodes CASSLTGKPNTEAFF.

This clone showed up many times. The chain recombines TRBV5-1 with TRBJ2-3, with a tentative D call TRBD2 (7 bases). V was pared by 6 bases and J by 2 bases, with 19 bases between. The CDR3 loop spans 16 amino acids. In germline, CDR1 is SGHRS, CDR2 YFSETQ. CDR3 amino acids: CASNPLPGGATDTQYF. In DNA, the CDR3 is TGCGCCAGCAACCCGCTACCGGGGGGCGCCACAGATACGCAGTATTTT. The full variable domain, completed using reference TRBV5-1 and TRBJ2-3, is KAGVTQTPRYLIKTRGQQVTLSCSPISGHRSVSWYQQTPGQGLQFLFEYFSETQRNKGNFPGRFSGRQFSNSRSEMNVSTLELGDSALYLCASNPLPGGATDTQYFGPGTRLTVL.

This clone was recorded many times. This sequence joins TRBV10-3 and TRBJ2-1; 7 bases fit TRBD2. This CDR3 is built from 16 residues. With V trimmed by 4 bases and J by 6 bases, 12 bases remained unmatched. From germline, CDR1 is ENHRY and CDR2 SYGVKD. CDR3 DNA sequence: TGTGCCATCAGTGCGTTCATACTAGCGTCTCGCAATGAGCAGTTCTTC. It yields the protein CAISAFILASRNEQFF.

This clone was detected many times. The CDR3 reads CAWSIPGQGRTGELFF. The CDR3 DNA reads as TGTGCCTGGAGTATACCGGGACAGGGGCGCACCGGGGAGCTGTTTTTT. The gene calls are TRBV30 and TRBJ2-2; 10 nucleotides match TRBD1. The CDR3 length is 16 residues. Per germline, CDR1 GTSNPN and CDR2 SVGIG (reference sequence). V lost 2 bases and J lost 4; bases outside the gene matches: 7.

This clone has a count of ten or more. The V and J genes are TRBV2 and TRBJ2-4, with D possibly TRBD2 on 5 matching bases. CDR1 is SNHLY and CDR2 is FYNNEI in the germline V gene. The CDR3 has 14 residues. Between the trimmed V and J ends, which lost 7 bases and 5 bases, there was a span of 15 bases. The CDR3, as DNA: TGTGCCAGCAAAATAGCGTGGGCCCAAAACATTCAGTACTTC. Protein product: CASKIAWAQNIQYF.

In this sample, this clone turned up many times. The chain uses TRBV5-5 and TRBJ2-7, with a possible D match to TRBD1 (6 bases). Germline V gene sequence: CDR1 SGHKS, CDR2 YYEKEE (reference sequence). Trimming removed 5 bases from V and 0 bases from J, with 15 bases in between. The CDR3 spans 15 residues. The CDR3 nucleotides read TGTGCCAGCAGACTTGAGGGGGATAGCTCCTACGAGCAGTACGTC. Translated: CASRLEGDSSYEQYV.

This clone has at least ten counts. The same CDR3 arises from other DNA sequences in this sample as well. This chain joins TRBV6-5 and TRBJ1-4; 8 nucleotides match TRBD1. The CDR3 is made up of 14 amino acids. Trimming took 5 bases from V and 2 from J; bases not matched to a gene: 1. Germline V gene sequence: CDR1 MNHEY, CDR2 SVGAGI. CDR3 coding DNA: TGTGCCAGCAGTGACAGGGGTACTAATGAAAAACTGTTTTTT. Amino acid sequence: CASSDRGTNEKLFF.

This clone was recorded many times. V is TRBV29-1 and J is TRBJ1-1; TRBD1 aligns across 7 bases. J was trimmed by 3 bases and V by 6 bases; bases with no gene match: 10. The CDR3 runs to 14 residues. The V gene's germline CDR1 is SQVTM and CDR2 ANQGSEA. CDR3 DNA sequence: TGCAGCGTGGAGGAGGACAGGAGGTACACTGAAGCTTTCTTT. It encodes CSVEEDRRYTEAFF.

This clone was counted only a few times. The V and J genes are TRBV15 and TRBJ1-2; TRBD1 matches at 7 bases. CDR1 and CDR2 (germline): LNHNV, YYDKDF (reference sequence). There are 17 residues in the CDR3. V trimming: 0 bases; J trimming: 0 bases; junction bases outside the gene matches: 7. CDR3 sequence reads: CATSRERDRFANYGYTF. For the CDR3, the DNA is TGTGCCACCAGCAGAGAGCGGGACAGATTTGCTAACTATGGCTACACCTTC. The entire variable domain, with the rest obtained from reference TRBV15 and TRBJ1-2, is as follows: DAMVIQNPRYQVTQFGKPVTLSCSQTLNHNVMYWYQQKSSQAPKLLFHYYDKDFNNEADTPDNFQSRRPNTSFCFLDIRSPGLGDTAMYLCATSRERDRFANYGYTFGSGTRLTVV.

The chain combines TRBV7-2 with TRBJ1-2, with TRBD1 as a possible D gene (6 bases). This CDR3 is built from 15 residues. Germline values: CDR1 SGHTA, CDR2 FQGNSA. The V end was cut by 5 bases, the J end by 4 bases, with 17 bases between. The CDR3 spells CASSPKGGQFYGYTF. Here the CDR3 DNA reads TGTGCCAGCAGCCCAAAGGGGGGGCAATTCTATGGCTACACCTTC.

Many counts were recorded for this clone. The chain recombines TRBV7-8 with TRBJ2-5; 10 bases line up with TRBD2. This CDR3 comprises 16 residues. From germline, CDR1 is SGHVS and CDR2 FQNEAQ. V lost 5 bases, J lost 2 bases, and 8 bases stayed unmatched. This CDR3 reads CASSMPGAGGQETQYF. CDR3 DNA sequence: TGTGCCAGCAGCATGCCTGGAGCGGGGGGGCAAGAGACCCAGTACTTC.

This clone was recorded many times. The chain has TRBV16 and TRBJ1-4; no clear D gene. Germline loops: CDR1 KGHSY, CDR2 FQNENV. V shed 4 bases and J shed 5 bases, with 14 bases lying between them. The CDR3 sequence is 15 residues long. The CDR3 spells CASSPQAGANEKLFF. The DNA for the CDR3 is TGTGCCAGCAGCCCACAAGCGGGCGCGAATGAAAAACTGTTTTTT.

The sample holds many counts of this clone. The chain recombines TRBV19 with TRBJ2-3; weak D call: TRBD1 (6 bases). V lost 2 bases and J lost 3, with 9 bases in between. CDR3 size: 14 residues. From germline, CDR1 is LNHDA and CDR2 SQIVND (reference sequence). In DNA form, the CDR3 reads TGTGCCAGTAGTATATCCAGGGGAACAGATACGCAGTATTTT. Its translation is CASSISRGTDTQYF.